Reported below is one TCR beta chain. Its antigen is still unknown. The missing CDR3 end, 3 residues past where the read stops, is filled in from the germline J gene. Other DNA sequences in this specimen translate into the identical CDR3. Using immunoSEQ multiplex PCR, the repertoire was profiled, and TCRdb retains in-frame clones only, with some absent. This sample's table reports some 50,000 clones. V was trimmed by 7 bases and J by 6 bases, leaving 31 bases between them. The CDR3 sequence is 19 residues long. Germline V lookup: CDR1 LNHDA, CDR2 SQIVND (reference sequence). These data originate in a study of T cells in women clearing cervical HPV infection. Looking at the study overall: Case blood was drawn when the lesion was first found; control blood after infection became undetectable. Only a few women had HLA typing results available. Case blood was drawn a median about 160 days after lesion detection. General study findings and limits: Cases carried less TRBV6-7 than controls: 0.11% versus 0.16%.

The TCR was taken from a woman aged 18-69 years with a cervical HPV16 infection that either progressed to CIN3+ or cleared (not recorded which). Sequenced sample: blood buffy coat. The V and J genes are TRBV19 and TRBJ1-5; tentatively, D is TRBD1 (5 bases). The part of the CDR3 DNA that was read is TGTGCCAGTAAGGGGTTGGGAACCGATCATCATGAAATTTCTCAGCCC. Translating it yields CASKGLGTDHHEISQP. The full CDR3 sequence reads CASKGLGTDHHEISQPQHF.